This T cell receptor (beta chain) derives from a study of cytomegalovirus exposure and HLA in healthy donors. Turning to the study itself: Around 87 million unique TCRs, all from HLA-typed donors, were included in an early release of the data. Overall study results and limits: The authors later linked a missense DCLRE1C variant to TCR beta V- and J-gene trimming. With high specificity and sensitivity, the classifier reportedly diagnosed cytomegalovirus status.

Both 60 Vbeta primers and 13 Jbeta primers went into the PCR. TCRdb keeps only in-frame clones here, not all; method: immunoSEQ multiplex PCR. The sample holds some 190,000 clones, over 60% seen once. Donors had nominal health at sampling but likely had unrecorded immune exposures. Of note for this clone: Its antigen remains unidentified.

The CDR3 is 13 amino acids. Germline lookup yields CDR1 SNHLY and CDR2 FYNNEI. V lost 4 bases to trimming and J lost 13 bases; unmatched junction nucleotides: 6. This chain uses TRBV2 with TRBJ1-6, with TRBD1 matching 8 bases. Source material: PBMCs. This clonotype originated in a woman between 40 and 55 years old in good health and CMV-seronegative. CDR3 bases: TGTGCCAGCAGTGTCCAGGGGGCAGCGCCCCTCCACTTT. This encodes CASSVQGAAPLHF.